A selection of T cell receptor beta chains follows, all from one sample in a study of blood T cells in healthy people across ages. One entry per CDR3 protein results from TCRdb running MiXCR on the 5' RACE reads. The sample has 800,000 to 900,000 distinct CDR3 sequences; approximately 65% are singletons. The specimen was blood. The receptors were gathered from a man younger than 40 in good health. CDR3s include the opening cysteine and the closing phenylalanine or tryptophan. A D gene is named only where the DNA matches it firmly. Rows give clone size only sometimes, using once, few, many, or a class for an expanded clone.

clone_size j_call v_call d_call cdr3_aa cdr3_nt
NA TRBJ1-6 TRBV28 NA CASSIQGGGSPLHF TGTGCCAGCAGTATCCAGGGAGGTGGTTCACCCCTCCACTTT
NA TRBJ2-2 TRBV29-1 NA CSVYTLNTGELFF TGCAGCGTTTATACTTTGAACACCGGGGAGCTGTTTTTT
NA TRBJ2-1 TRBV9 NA CASSNRPTTNEQFF TGTGCCAGCAGCAACCGACCCACAACTAATGAGCAGTTCTTC
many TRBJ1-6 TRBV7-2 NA CASSLAGTPNNSPLHF TGTGCCAGCAGCTTAGCGGGGACACCGAATAATTCACCCCTCCACTTT
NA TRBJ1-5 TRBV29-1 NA CSVEGQGQPQHF TGCAGCGTTGAAGGGCAGGGTCAGCCCCAGCATTTT
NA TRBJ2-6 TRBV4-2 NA CASSSRTPLTAGANVLTF TGTGCCAGCAGCAGTCGAACCCCTCTTACGGCTGGGGCCAACGTCCTGACTTTC
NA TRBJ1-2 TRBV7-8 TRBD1 CASSFNRQGWNGYTF TGTGCCAGCAGCTTTAACAGACAGGGCTGGAATGGCTACACCTTC
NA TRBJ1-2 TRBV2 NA CASSSFGATYGYTF TGTGCCAGCAGTTCTTTCGGGGCCACCTATGGCTACACCTTC
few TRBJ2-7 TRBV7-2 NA CASSLGRGRVYEQYF TGTGCCAGCAGCTTAGGGAGGGGCAGGGTATACGAGCAGTACTTC
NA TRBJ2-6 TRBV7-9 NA CASSLMGSGANVLTF TGTGCCAGCAGCTTAATGGGCTCTGGGGCCAACGTCCTGACTTTC
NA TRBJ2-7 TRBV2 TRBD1 CASSESRQGAYEQYF TGTGCCAGCAGTGAATCCCGACAGGGGGCCTACGAGCAGTACTTC
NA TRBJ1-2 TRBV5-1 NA CASSLTITNYGYTF TGCGCCAGCAGCTTGACGATCACTAACTATGGCTACACCTTC
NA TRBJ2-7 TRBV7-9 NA CAVLGGYEQYF TGTGCCGTCCTGGGGGGCTACGAGCAGTACTTC
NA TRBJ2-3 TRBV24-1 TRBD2 CATSDLQSGGASDTQYF TGTGCCACCAGTGATTTGCAAAGCGGGGGGGCGTCAGATACGCAGTATTTT
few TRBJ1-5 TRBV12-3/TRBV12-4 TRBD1 CASRLDRGLKPQHF TGTGCCAGCAGACTAGACAGGGGGTTAAAGCCCCAGCATTTT
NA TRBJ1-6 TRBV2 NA CASARWAIREKGNSPLHF TGTGCCAGTGCTCGTTGGGCAATACGGGAAAAAGGGAATTCACCCCTCCACTTT